This TCR beta chain was identified in a study of shared clonotypes between healthy human individuals. Study at large: For every donor, three CD4 naive, three CD4 memory, two CD8 naive and one CD8 memory plates were used.

Measured with immunoSEQ multiplex PCR; TCRdb has only the in-frame clones, and not every one. The sample lists 110,000 or so clones, around two thirds occurring once. CD8 memory fractions consisted of CD45RO+ and CCR7-negative CD45RA+ TemRA cells together. The CDR3 consists of 14 residues. Trimming cost V 1 base and J 8 bases, with 13 bases left between them. Germline V gives CDR1 SGHNT, CDR2 YYREEE (reference sequence). This sequence was found in a woman aged 25 to 45 in good health. The chain is built from TRBV5-4 and TRBJ2-1; D possibly corresponds to TRBD2 (5 bases). The sequenced sample was memory CD8+ T cells sorted from blood. This sample's subset: CD45RO+ cells pooled with CCR7-negative TemRA cells. The CDR3 here is CASSLFIGVDEQFF. DNA for the CDR3: TGTGCCAGCAGCTTGTTCATCGGGGTAGATGAGCAGTTCTTC.